These 12 T cell receptor beta chains were all obtained from the same sample, sequenced in a study of T cells in localized non-small cell lung cancer. Profiled with immunoSEQ multiplex PCR; TCRdb holds only in-frame clones, not every one. The table lists under 2,500 clones, approximately 25% of them singletons. The source was normal lung tissue next to the tumor, collected before any cancer treatment. The receptors derive from a male donor aged 60 or over with stage I lung adenocarcinoma.

Within the sample, this clone is medium-sized. The chain joins TRBV6-1 to TRBJ1-5; D remains unclear. The CDR3 runs 13 residues. Trimming took 1 base from V and 5 from J, leaving 6 bases between them. Looked up from germline, CDR1 is MNHNS and CDR2 is SASEGT. Written as DNA, the CDR3 is TGTGCCAGCAGTGAAGGGGGATATCAGCCCCAGCATTTT. Amino acids: CASSEGGYQPQHF.

This clone has a handful of counts. The gene calls are TRBV9 and TRBJ2-1; tentatively, D is TRBD2 (6 bases). CDR3 size: 16 residues. CDR1 is SGDLS, CDR2 YYNGEE, per germline. Trimming stripped 5 bases from V and 3 bases from J, with 18 bases between. In nucleotides, the CDR3 is TGTGCCAGCAGTGAAGACGGGGGAGAAATCTACAATGAGCAGTTCTTC. It encodes CASSEDGGEIYNEQFF.

The chain has TRBV11-3 and TRBJ1-6; tentative D call: TRBD1 (5 bases). With 3 bases removed from V and 7 bases from J, the gap between germline ends came to 10 bases. CDR3 length: 14 amino acids. Germline CDR1 is SGHNT and CDR2 is YENEEA. The CDR3 coding sequence is TGTGCCAGCAGCTTGGACTGGGGGAATTCACCCCTCCACTTT. Its protein is CASSLDWGNSPLHF.

The genes are TRBV28 and TRBJ1-4; D unresolved. The length of the CDR3 is 14 residues. V was shortened by 7 bases and J by 8 bases, with 17 bases between the two germline ends. The germline V gene has CDR1 MDHEN and CDR2 SYDVKM. CDR3 coding DNA: TGTGCCAGCAACCCGTTCGGAGGTGGCGAAAAACTGTTTTTT. It yields the protein CASNPFGGGEKLFF.

The CDR3 is CASSVVGGTDTQYF. Here the CDR3 DNA reads TGTGCCAGCAGCGTAGTAGGCGGCACAGATACGCAGTATTTT. The chain employs TRBV21-1 and TRBJ2-3. TRBV21-1 counts as a pseudogene. CDR3 size: 14 residues.

This clone was detected a few times. This sequence joins TRBV7-5 and TRBJ1-3. TRBV7-5 is a pseudogene segment. The CDR3 consists of 16 residues. CDR3 sequence: CASSSEVVLPGNTIYF. The CDR3, as DNA: TGTGCCAGCAGCTCTGAAGTTGTACTGCCTGGAAACACCATATATTTT.

This clone has just a few counts. V and J are TRBV11-3 and TRBJ1-5; weak D call: TRBD1 (5 bases). Trimming removed 6 bases at V and 1 base at J, with 16 bases between. There are 16 residues in the CDR3. CDR1 and CDR2 (germline): SGHNT, YENEEA. The CDR3 reads CASSLWGGLSNQPQHF. CDR3 nucleotide sequence: TGTGCCAGCAGTCTCTGGGGGGGTCTGAGCAATCAGCCCCAGCATTTT. The complete variable domain, with remaining parts taken from reference TRBV11-3 and TRBJ1-5, reads EAGVVQSPRYKIIEKKQPVAFWCNPISGHNTLYWYLQNLGQGPELLIRYENEEAVDDSQLPKDRFSAERLKGVDSTLKIQPAELGDSAVYLCASSLWGGLSNQPQHFGDGTRLSIL.

This clone was counted only a few times. J is TRBJ1-2 and V is TRBV6-7; D gene unclear. TRBV6-7 carries the ORF label, with uncertain function. V was pared by 6 bases and J by 5 bases, with 7 bases between. This CDR3 contains 11 residues. CDR3 protein: CASSPFYGYTF. The CDR3 bases are TGTGCCAGCAGCCCGTTTTATGGCTACACCTTC.

The chain is built from TRBV19 and TRBJ2-3, with D possibly TRBD1 on 6 matching bases. Germline CDR1 and CDR2: LNHDA and SQIVND (reference sequence). Trimming cost V 6 bases and J 5 bases, with 15 bases left between them. The CDR3 is 14 residues long. The CDR3 DNA sequence: TGTGCCAGTAGGGCAGGGGCTTGGGGAGATACGCAGTATTTT. This sequence encodes CASRAGAWGDTQYF.

By share, this clone ranks as large. The chain combines TRBV19 with TRBJ1-1; D remains unclear. The ends were cut back, 10 bases at V and 1 base at J, with 13 bases in the middle. The CDR3 runs to 13 residues. The germline CDR1 and CDR2 sequences are LNHDA and SQIVND (reference sequence). DNA for the CDR3: TGTGCCACCGGCGATCGCGGGAACACTGAAGCTTTCTTT. Its protein is CATGDRGNTEAFF.

In DNA form, the CDR3 reads TGTGCCAGCAGTTACGCGGCCCCCGGGGGCATGAACACTGAAGCTTTCTTT. The encoded protein is CASSYAAPGGMNTEAFF. This chain links TRBV6-8 with TRBJ1-1, with a tentative D call TRBD1 (6 bases). Looked up from germline, CDR1 is MNHGY and CDR2 is SAAAGT. The V gene lost 2 bases and the J gene lost 0 bases, with 16 bases spanning the gap. This CDR3 region has 17 residues.

The chain carries TRBV30 and TRBJ1-1, with D perhaps matching TRBD1 (6 bases). Germline V gene lookup returns CDR1 GTSNPN and CDR2 SVGIG (reference sequence). V lost 0 bases to trimming and J lost 5 bases, with 10 bases between them. This CDR3 has 13 residues. The CDR3, as DNA: TGTGCCTGGAGTGTACGCAGGGGAACTGAAGCTTTCTTT. This encodes CAWSVRRGTEAFF.